This T cell receptor beta chain is drawn from a study of T cell responses to AZD1222 COVID-19 vaccine. Germline assignment: CDR1 SGHTA and CDR2 FQGTGA. This CDR3 is built from 15 residues. Trimming cost V 5 bases and J 0 bases, with 10 bases left between them. The protocol was immunoSEQ multiplex PCR, while the TCRdb copy is restricted to in-frame clones and leaves out a portion. The table lists 90,000 to 150,000 clones, roughly 89% of them singletons. The receptor comes from an adult in good health. This sample comprised peripheral blood, obtained on day 0 of AZD1222 vaccination. The V call is TRBV7-3, the J call TRBJ2-2, with TRBD2 as a possible D gene (6 bases). In nucleotides, the CDR3 is TGTGCCAGCAGCACCAGACTAGCGAACACCGGGGAGCTGTTTTTT. Amino acid sequence: CASSTRLANTGELFF.